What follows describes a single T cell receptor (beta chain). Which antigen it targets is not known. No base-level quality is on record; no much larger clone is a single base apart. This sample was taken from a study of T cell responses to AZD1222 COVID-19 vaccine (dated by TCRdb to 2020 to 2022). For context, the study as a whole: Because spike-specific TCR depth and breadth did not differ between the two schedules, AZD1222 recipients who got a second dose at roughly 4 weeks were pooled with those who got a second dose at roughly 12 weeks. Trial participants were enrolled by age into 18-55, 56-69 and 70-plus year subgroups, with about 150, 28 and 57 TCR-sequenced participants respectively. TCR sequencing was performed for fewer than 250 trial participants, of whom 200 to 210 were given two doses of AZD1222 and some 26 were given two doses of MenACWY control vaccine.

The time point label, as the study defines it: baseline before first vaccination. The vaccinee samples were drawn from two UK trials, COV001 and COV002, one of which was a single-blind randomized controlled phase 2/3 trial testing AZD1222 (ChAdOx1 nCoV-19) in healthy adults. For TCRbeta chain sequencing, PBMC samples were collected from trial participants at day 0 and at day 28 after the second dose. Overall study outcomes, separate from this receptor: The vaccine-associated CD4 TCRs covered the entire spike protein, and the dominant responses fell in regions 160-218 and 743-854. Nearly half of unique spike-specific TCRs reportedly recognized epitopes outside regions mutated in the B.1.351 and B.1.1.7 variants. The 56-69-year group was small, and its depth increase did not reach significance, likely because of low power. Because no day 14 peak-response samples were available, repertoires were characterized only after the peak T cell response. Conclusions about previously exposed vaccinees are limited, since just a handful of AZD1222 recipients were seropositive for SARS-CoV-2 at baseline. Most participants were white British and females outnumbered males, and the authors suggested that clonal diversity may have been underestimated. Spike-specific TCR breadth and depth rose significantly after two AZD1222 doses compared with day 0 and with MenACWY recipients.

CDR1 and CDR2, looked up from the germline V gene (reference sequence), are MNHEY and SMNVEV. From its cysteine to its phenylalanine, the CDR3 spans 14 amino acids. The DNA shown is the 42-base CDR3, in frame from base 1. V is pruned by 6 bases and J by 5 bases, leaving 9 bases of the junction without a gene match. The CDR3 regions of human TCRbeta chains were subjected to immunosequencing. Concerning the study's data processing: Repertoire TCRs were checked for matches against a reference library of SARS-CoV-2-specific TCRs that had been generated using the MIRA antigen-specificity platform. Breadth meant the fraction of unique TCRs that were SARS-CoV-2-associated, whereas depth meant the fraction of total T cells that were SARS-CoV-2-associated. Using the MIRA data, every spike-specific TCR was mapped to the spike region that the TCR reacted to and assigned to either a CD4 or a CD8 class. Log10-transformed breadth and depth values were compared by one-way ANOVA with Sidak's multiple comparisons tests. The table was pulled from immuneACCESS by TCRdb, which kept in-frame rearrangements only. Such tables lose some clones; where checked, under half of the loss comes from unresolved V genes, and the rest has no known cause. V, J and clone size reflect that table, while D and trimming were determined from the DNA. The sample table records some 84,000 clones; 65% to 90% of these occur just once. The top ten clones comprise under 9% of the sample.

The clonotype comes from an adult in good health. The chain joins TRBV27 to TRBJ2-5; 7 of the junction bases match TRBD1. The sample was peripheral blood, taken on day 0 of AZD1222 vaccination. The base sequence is TGTGCCAGCAGCCCGAGACAGGGCCCGGAGACCCAGTACTTC. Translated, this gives CASSPRQGPETQYF.